These T cell receptor beta chains were read from a single sample in a study of blood T cell repertoires in COVID-19. Here immunoSEQ multiplex PCR was the method, and the copy in TCRdb shows in-frame clones only, minus some. The profile covers under 350,000 clones, with approximately 88% appearing a single time and around 2.1% taken by the ten largest. Sequenced sample: peripheral blood. The receptors come from a man aged 45-60 years with acute or convalescent COVID-19. Each CDR3 is given with its conserved first and last residue. D genes are given only for firm matches. Size is omitted from some rows. Given values are once, few, many or a class for expanded clones.

>TRBJ1-5|TRBD1|TRBV6-5|-
TGTGCCAGCACCCCCCAGGGGGCGAGTCAGCCCCAGCATTTT
CASTPQGASQPQHF
>TRBJ1-4|TRBD1|TRBV27|-
TGTGCCAGCAGTTCGCGGACAGGGAGTGTGGGGAATGAAAAACTGTTTTTT
CASSSRTGSVGNEKLFF
>TRBJ2-2|-|TRBV5-1|few
TGCGCCAGCAGCTTGTTAGCCCAACGCGGAGGCGGGGAGCTGTTTTTT
CASSLLAQRGGGELFF
>TRBJ1-1|TRBD1|TRBV29-1|-
TGCAGCTTTCTGACAGGGTTGAACACTGAAGCTTTCTTT
CSFLTGLNTEAFF
>TRBJ2-7|TRBD1|TRBV9|-
TGTGCCAGCAGCGTAGGGTCGACAGGGGGCCCATTAGAGCAGTACTTC
CASSVGSTGGPLEQYF
>TRBJ1-3|-|TRBV6-5|-
TGTGCCAGCAGGTGGGGGCTTACTGGAAACACCATATATTTT
CASRWGLTGNTIYF
>TRBJ2-5|-|TRBV6-2/TRBV6-3|once
TGTGCCAGCACCCCGCGGGGTAGCCAAGAGACCCAGTACTTC
CASTPRGSQETQYF
>TRBJ2-7|TRBD1|TRBV30|few
TGTGCCTGGAGTGTACAGGGGTACGAGCAGTACTTC
CAWSVQGYEQYF
>TRBJ2-1|-|TRBV2|-
TGTGCCAGCAGATTTCGAGGACTACCATCCTACAATGAGCAGTTCTTC
CASRFRGLPSYNEQFF
>TRBJ2-7|TRBD1|TRBV7-9|-
TGTGCCAGCAGCGATAAACAGGGGAGCGGTTTGAACGAGCAGTACTTC
CASSDKQGSGLNEQYF
>TRBJ1-1|-|TRBV19|-
TGTGCCAGTATGGCCCCCTCCACGAACACTGAAGCTTTCTTT
CASMAPSTNTEAFF
>TRBJ1-1|-|TRBV14|-
TGTGCCAGCAGCCAAGAGTCGGGGAGCACTGAAGCTTTCTTT
CASSQESGSTEAFF
>TRBJ2-2|TRBD2|TRBV3-1/TRBV3-2|-
TGTGCCAGCAGTCAGACTAGCCCCAACACCGGGGAGCTGTTTTTT
CASSQTSPNTGELFF
>TRBJ1-6|-|TRBV14|-
TGTGCCAGCAGCCTAAAAATCGGGGGGGCGAATAATTCACCCCTCCACTTT
CASSLKIGGANNSPLHF
>TRBJ2-5|TRBD2|TRBV5-1|-
TGCGCCAGCAGCTTGGGGCAACTAGCGGGGGGTCAAGAGACCCAGTACTTC
CASSLGQLAGGQETQYF
>TRBJ2-5|TRBD2|TRBV3-1/TRBV3-2|once
TGTGCCAGCAGCCAAGAGACGACTAGCGGACAAGAGACCCAGTACTTC
CASSQETTSGQETQYF
>TRBJ1-2|TRBD1|TRBV7-9|-
TGTGCCAGCAGCCTCGGGACAGGACACAACTATGGCTACACCTTC
CASSLGTGHNYGYTF
>TRBJ1-6|TRBD1|TRBV6-5|-
TGTGCCAGCAGTATGACAGGGGGCAATTCACCCCTCCACTTT
CASSMTGGNSPLHF
>TRBJ2-7|TRBD1|TRBV6-5|-
TGTGCCAGCAGCGGGGACAGGCTTCCCTACGAGCAGTACTTC
CASSGDRLPYEQYF
>TRBJ1-2|-|TRBV27|-
TGTGCCAGCAGTTTTGACACCTTCTATGGCTACACCTTC
CASSFDTFYGYTF
>TRBJ1-3|-|TRBV6-5|-
TGTGCCAGCAGCCCCGAGGATCTCGGGAACACCATATATTTT
CASSPEDLGNTIYF
>TRBJ1-2|TRBD1|TRBV5-1|-
TGCGCCAGCAGCTTGGACAGGGGAGGCTATGGCTACACCTTC
CASSLDRGGYGYTF
>TRBJ1-3|TRBD1|TRBV30|-
TGTGCCTGGAGCCCGGGACAGATCTCTGGAAACACCATATATTTT
CAWSPGQISGNTIYF
>TRBJ1-6|-|TRBV3-1/TRBV3-2|-
TGTGCCAGCAGCCAAGAACTAATAGGTCCCCTCCACTTT
CASSQELIGPLHF
>TRBJ2-7|TRBD1|TRBV7-9|-
TGTGCCAGCACCTCAGGACAGGGCACCTACGAGCAGTACTTC
CASTSGQGTYEQYF
>TRBJ1-5|-|TRBV12-5|-
TGTGCTAGTGGGACAGCCGACAATCAGCCCCAGCATTTT
CASGTADNQPQHF
>TRBJ2-1|-|TRBV11-2|-
TGTGCCAGCAGCCGTTCAGCAGGGGATGTAGAGTTCTTC
CASSRSAGDVEFF
>TRBJ1-5|-|TRBV5-8|-
TGTGCCAGCAGCCTCCGTTCGTATGCGGGTCAAAATCAGCCCCAGCATTTT
CASSLRSYAGQNQPQHF
>TRBJ2-3|TRBD1|TRBV5-6|-
TGTGCCAGCAGCCCAGGGGGTTCCGGCACAGATACGCAGTATTTT
CASSPGGSGTDTQYF
>TRBJ2-1|TRBD2|TRBV5-1|-
TGCGCCAGCAGCCTTACTAGCGGGGCCTACAATGAGCAGTTCTTC
CASSLTSGAYNEQFF
>TRBJ2-3|TRBD2|TRBV10-1|once
TGCGCCAGCAGCCTAGCGGGGGGCCATGGCCCAGATACGCAGTATTTT
CASSLAGGHGPDTQYF
>TRBJ1-2|-|TRBV2|-
TGTGCCAGCAGTGTAGGGACTAACTCTGGCTACACCTTC
CASSVGTNSGYTF
>TRBJ2-7|-|TRBV4-2|-
TGTGCCAGCAGCCAAGCCGGCGGGCAGAGGGACGAGCAGTACTTC
CASSQAGGQRDEQYF
>TRBJ2-7|-|TRBV19|-
TGTGCCAGTAGCAGGGCGGGATACGAGCAGTACTTC
CASSRAGYEQYF
>TRBJ2-7|-|TRBV27|-
TGTGCCAGCAGTTTGGACAGAATAAACTACGAGCAGTACTTC
CASSLDRINYEQYF